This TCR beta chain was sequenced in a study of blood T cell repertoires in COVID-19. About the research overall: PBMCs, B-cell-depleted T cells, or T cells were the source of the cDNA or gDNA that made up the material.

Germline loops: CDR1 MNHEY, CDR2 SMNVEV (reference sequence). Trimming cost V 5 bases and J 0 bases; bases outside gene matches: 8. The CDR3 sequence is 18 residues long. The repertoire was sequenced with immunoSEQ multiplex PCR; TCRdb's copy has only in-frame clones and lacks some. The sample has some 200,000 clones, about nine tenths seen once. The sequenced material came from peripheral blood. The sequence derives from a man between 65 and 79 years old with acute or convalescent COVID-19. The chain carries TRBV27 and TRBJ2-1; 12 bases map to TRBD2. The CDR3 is CASSNGLAGYSSYNEQFF. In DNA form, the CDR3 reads TGTGCCAGCAGTAACGGACTAGCGGGGTACTCCTCCTACAATGAGCAGTTCTTC.